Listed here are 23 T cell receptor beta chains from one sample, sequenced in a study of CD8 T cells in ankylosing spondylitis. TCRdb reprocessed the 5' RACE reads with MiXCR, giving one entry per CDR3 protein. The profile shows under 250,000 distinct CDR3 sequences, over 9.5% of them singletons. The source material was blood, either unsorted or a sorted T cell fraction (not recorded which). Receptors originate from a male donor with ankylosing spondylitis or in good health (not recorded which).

CDR3 sequence (DNA): TGTGCCAGCAGACAAACCGGACAGGGTAACAATGAGCAGTTCTTC. It specifies CASRQTGQGNNEQFF. The V call is TRBV6-2 or TRBV6-3, the J call TRBJ2-1; the match to TRBD1 covers 8 bases. J was trimmed by 5 bases and V by 6 bases; bases with no gene match: 9. CDR3 length equals 15 residues. Germline loops: CDR1 MNHEY, CDR2 SVGEGT.

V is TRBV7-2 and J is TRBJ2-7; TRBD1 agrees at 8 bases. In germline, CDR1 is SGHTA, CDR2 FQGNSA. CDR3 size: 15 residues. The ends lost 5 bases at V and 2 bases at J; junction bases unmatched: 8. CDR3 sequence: CASSLPTGAAYEQYF. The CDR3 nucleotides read TGTGCCAGCAGCCTCCCGACAGGGGCGGCCTACGAGCAGTACTTC.

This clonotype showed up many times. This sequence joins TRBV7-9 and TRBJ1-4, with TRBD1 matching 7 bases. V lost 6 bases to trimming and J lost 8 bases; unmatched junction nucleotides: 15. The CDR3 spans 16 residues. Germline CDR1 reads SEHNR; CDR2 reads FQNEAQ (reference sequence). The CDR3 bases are TGTGCCAGCAGGTCCGGGACAGTAGAACCAGAGGAAAAACTGTTTTTT. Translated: CASRSGTVEPEEKLFF.

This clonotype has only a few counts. CDR3 region: CAWSPLTVYGYTF. In nucleotides, the CDR3 is TGTGCCTGGAGTCCCCTGACAGTTTATGGCTACACCTTC. J is TRBJ1-2 and V is TRBV30; TRBD1 is a possible D gene (5 bases). The CDR3 sequence is 13 residues long. The germline gives CDR1 GTSNPN, CDR2 SVGIG (reference sequence). V lost 2 bases to trimming and J lost 5 bases, with 12 bases between them.

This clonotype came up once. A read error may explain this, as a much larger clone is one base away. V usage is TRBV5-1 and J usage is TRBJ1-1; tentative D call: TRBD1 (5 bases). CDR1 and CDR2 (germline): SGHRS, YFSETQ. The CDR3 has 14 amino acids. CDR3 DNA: TGCGCCAGCAGCTGGGGGGGGGGTAACAATGAAGCTTTCTTT. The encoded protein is CASSWGGGNNEAFF.

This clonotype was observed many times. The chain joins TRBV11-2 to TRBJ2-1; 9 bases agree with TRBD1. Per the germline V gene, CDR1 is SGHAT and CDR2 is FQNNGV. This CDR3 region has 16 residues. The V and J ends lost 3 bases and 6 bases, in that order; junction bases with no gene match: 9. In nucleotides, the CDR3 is TGTGCCAGCAGCTTTACCGGGACAGGGAATTTCAATGAGCAGTTCTTC. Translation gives CASSFTGTGNFNEQFF.

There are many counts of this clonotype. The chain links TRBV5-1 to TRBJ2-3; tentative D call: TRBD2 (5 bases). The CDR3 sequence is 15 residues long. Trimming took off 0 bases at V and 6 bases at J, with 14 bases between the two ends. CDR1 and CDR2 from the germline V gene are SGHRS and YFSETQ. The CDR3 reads CASSLDGGRQDTQYF. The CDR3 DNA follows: TGCGCCAGCAGCTTGGACGGCGGGCGCCAGGATACGCAGTATTTT.

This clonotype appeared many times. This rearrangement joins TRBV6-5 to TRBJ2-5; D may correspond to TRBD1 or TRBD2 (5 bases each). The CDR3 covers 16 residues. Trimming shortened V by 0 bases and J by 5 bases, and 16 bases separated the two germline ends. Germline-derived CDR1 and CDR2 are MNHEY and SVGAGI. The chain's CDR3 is CASSYSWGSAGETQYF. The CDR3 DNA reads TGTGCCAGCAGTTACTCGTGGGGGAGCGCTGGGGAGACCCAGTACTTC.

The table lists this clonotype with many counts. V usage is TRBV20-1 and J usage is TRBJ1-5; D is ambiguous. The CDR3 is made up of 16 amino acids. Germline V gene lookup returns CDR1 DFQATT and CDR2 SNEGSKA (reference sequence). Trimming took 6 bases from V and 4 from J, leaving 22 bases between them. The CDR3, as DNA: TGCAGTGCCAATCAGGCGGACCTGGGAGGGAATCAGCCCCAGCATTTT. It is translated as CSANQADLGGNQPQHF.

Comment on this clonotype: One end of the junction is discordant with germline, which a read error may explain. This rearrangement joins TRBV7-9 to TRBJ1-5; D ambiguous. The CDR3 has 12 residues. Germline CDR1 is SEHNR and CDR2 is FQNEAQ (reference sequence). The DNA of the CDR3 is TGTGACAGCAGCTTCCCCAATCAGCCCCAGCATTTT. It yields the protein CDSSFPNQPQHF.

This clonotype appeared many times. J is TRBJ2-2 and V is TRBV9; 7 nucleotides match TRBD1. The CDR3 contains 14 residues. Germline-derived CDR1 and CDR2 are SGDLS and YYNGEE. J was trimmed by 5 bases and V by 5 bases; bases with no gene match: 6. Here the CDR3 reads CASSAGQATGELFF. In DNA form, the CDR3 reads TGTGCCAGCAGTGCCGGACAGGCGACCGGGGAGCTGTTTTTT.

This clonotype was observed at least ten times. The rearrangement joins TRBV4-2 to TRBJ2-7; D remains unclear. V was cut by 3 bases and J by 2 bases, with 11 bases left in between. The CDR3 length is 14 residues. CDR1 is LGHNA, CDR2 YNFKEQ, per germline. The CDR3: CASSQNQFTYEQYF. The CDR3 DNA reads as TGTGCCAGCAGCCAGAACCAATTTACCTACGAGCAGTACTTC.

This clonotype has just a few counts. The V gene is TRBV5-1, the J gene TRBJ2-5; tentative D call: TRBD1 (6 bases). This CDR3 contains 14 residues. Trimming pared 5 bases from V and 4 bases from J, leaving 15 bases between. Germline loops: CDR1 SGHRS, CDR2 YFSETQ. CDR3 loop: CASRRDTSPETQYF. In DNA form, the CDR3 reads TGCGCCAGCAGACGGGACACCTCCCCAGAGACCCAGTACTTC.

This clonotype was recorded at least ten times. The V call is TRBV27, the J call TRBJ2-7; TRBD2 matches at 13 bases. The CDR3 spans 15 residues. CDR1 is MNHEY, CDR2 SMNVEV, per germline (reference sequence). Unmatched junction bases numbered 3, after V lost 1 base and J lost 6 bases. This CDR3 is CASSLLGLAGTEQYF. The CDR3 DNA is TGTGCCAGCAGTTTATTGGGACTAGCGGGAACCGAGCAGTACTTC.

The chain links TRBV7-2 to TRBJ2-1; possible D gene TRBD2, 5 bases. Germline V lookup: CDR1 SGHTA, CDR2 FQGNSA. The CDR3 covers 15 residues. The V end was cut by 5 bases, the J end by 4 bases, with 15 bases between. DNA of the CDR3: TGTGCCAGCAGCCGAACCGACTATCCTTACAATGAGCAGTTCTTC. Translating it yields CASSRTDYPYNEQFF. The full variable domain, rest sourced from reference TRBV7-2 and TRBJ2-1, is GAGVSQSPSNKVTEKGKDVELRCDPISGHTALYWYRQSLGQGLEFLIYFQGNSAPDKSGLPSDRFSAERTGGSVSTLTIQRTQQEDSAVYLCASSRTDYPYNEQFFGPGTRLTVL.

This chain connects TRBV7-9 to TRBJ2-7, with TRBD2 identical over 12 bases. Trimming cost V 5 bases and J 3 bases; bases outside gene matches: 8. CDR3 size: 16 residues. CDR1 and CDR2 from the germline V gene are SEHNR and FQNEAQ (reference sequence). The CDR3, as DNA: TGTGCCAGCAGCCCCGAAACTAGCGGGGGGTACTACGAGCAGTACTTC. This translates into CASSPETSGGYYEQYF.

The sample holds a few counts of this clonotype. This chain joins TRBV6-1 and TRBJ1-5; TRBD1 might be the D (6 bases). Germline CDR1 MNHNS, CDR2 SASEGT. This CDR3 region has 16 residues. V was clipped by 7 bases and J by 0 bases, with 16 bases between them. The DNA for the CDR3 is TGTGCCAGCACTAAATCACAGGGTTATAGCAATCAGCCCCAGCATTTT. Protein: CASTKSQGYSNQPQHF.

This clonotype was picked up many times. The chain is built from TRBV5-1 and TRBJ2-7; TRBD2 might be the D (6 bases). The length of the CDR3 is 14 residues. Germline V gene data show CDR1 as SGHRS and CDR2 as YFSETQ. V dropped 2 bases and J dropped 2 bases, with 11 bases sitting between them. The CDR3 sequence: CASSFMGGTYEQYF. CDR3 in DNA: TGCGCCAGCAGCTTTATGGGAGGAACCTACGAGCAGTACTTC.

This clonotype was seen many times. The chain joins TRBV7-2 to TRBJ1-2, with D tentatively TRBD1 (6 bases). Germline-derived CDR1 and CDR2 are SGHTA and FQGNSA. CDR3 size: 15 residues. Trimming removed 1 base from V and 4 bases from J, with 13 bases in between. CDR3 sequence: CASSLVPGEAYGYTF. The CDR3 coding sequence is TGTGCCAGCAGCTTAGTACCAGGGGAGGCCTATGGCTACACCTTC.

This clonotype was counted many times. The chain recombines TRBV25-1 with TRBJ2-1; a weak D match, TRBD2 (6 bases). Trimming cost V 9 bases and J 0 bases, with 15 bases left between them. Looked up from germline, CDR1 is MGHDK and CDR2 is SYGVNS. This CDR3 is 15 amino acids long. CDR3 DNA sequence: TGTGCCAGTTCGCGGGGAACCAGCTCCTACAATGAGCAGTTCTTC. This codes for CASSRGTSSYNEQFF.

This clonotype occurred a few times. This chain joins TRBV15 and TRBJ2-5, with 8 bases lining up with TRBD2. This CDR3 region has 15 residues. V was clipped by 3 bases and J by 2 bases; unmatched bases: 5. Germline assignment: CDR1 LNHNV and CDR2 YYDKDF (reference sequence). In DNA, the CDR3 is TGTGCCACCAGCAGCTCCCGGGGGGGGCAAGAGACCCAGTACTTC. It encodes CATSSSRGGQETQYF.

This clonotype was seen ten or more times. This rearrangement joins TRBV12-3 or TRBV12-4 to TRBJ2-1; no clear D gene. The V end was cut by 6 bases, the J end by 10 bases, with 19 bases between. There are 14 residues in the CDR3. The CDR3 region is CASSRMNPVREQFF. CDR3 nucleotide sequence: TGTGCCAGCAGCCGCATGAACCCGGTTAGGGAGCAGTTCTTC.

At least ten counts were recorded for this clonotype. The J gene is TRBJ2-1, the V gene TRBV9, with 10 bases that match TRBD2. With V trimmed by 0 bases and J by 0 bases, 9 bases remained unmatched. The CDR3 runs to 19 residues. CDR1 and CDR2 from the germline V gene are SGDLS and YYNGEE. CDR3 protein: CASSVDPAGGPSSYNEQFF. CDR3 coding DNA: TGTGCCAGCAGCGTAGATCCAGCGGGAGGGCCGAGCTCCTACAATGAGCAGTTCTTC.